This TCR beta chain originates from a study of T cell responses to AZD1222 COVID-19 vaccine. With respect to this clone: As yet, its antigen is unknown.

The data were produced by immunoSEQ multiplex PCR, yet TCRdb's version contains in-frame clones alone and is incomplete. The profile shows 100,000 to 150,000 clones, less than 95% of them singletons. Germline V lookup: CDR1 SGHTA, CDR2 FQGNSA. The CDR3 runs to 15 residues. The V end was cut by 5 bases, the J end by 0 bases, with 11 bases between. Study conclusions and caveats: The breadth and depth of Spike-specific TCRs increased once two AZD1222 doses had been given. Clonal diversity may have been underestimated in mostly white British donors. The span of vaccine-associated CD4 TCRs extended across spike, with dominance at 160-218 and 743-854.

Sequences were derived from peripheral blood, sampled on day 0 of MenACWY control vaccination. The TCR sequence derives from an adult in good health. The chain combines TRBV7-2 with TRBJ1-3, with TRBD1 as a possible D gene (5 bases). CDR3 protein: CASSTGPSSGNTIYF. The CDR3 DNA reads as TGTGCCAGCAGCACGGGACCGAGCTCTGGAAACACCATATATTTT.